A selection of T cell receptor beta chains follows, all from one sample in a study of T cell responses to AZD1222 COVID-19 vaccine. Here immunoSEQ multiplex PCR was the method, and the copy in TCRdb shows in-frame clones only, minus some. The sample holds around 150,000 clones; approximately 91% are singletons and the top ten take roughly 1.2%. Sequenced here: peripheral blood, sampled 28 days after the second AZD1222 dose. All receptors come from an adult who received the AZD1222 COVID-19 vaccine. The CDR3 runs from the conserved cysteine through the conserved F or W. The order of the fields is clone size, D gene, J gene, V gene, CDR3 protein, CDR3 DNA. A D gene is named only where the DNA matches it firmly. Clone size is stated in some rows and not others, as once, few, many or a class when expanded.

NA	TRBD1	TRBJ2-7	TRBV5-5	CASSNGGTTGESYEQYF	TGTGCCAGCAGCAATGGAGGTACGACAGGGGAATCCTACGAGCAGTACTTC
NA	NA	TRBJ1-6	TRBV11-2	CASSSQLGGESPLHF	TGTGCCAGCAGCTCCCAACTCGGGGGGGAATCACCCCTCCACTTT
NA	TRBD2	TRBJ2-2	TRBV7-9	CASSGGLAGVLTGELFF	TGTGCCAGCAGCGGGGGACTAGCGGGAGTTTTAACCGGGGAGCTGTTTTTT
NA	TRBD2	TRBJ2-1	TRBV13	CASSLEGAGGNGEQFF	TGTGCCAGCAGCTTAGAAGGAGCGGGGGGGAATGGTGAGCAGTTCTTC
NA	TRBD1	TRBJ2-7	TRBV5-1	CASSLAMPGTGDRYF	TGCGCCAGCAGCTTGGCCATGCCCGGGACAGGGGATCGGTACTTC
NA	NA	TRBJ1-1	TRBV21-1	CASEPQGGMLNTEAFF	TGTGCCTCCGAACCTCAGGGGGGGATGCTGAACACTGAAGCTTTCTTT
NA	TRBD1	TRBJ1-1	TRBV27	CASSTGTGPTEAFF	TGTGCCAGCAGTACCGGGACAGGACCCACTGAAGCTTTCTTT
NA	NA	TRBJ1-1	TRBV2	CASSTPLKLNTEAFF	TGTGCCAGCAGTACCCCCCTCAAGCTGAACACTGAAGCTTTCTTT
NA	NA	TRBJ2-6	TRBV7-3	CASSPPGRLSGANVLTF	TGTGCCAGCAGCCCACCAGGACGGCTCTCTGGGGCCAACGTCCTGACTTTC
NA	TRBD1	TRBJ1-5	TRBV28	CASSLTGGGEEPQHF	TGTGCCAGCAGCCTGACAGGGGGGGGAGAGGAGCCCCAGCATTTT
NA	NA	TRBJ2-2	TRBV29-1	CSVRDQGGELFF	TGCAGCGTCAGGGACCAGGGCGGGGAGCTGTTTTTT
NA	TRBD1	TRBJ1-4	TRBV19	CASSIRGTGGHTNEKLFF	TGTGCCAGTAGTATCCGCGGGACAGGGGGCCACACTAATGAAAAACTGTTTTTT
few	TRBD1	TRBJ1-5	TRBV19	CASSIEDRRPNQPQHF	TGTGCCAGTAGTATTGAGGACAGGAGACCCAATCAGCCCCAGCATTTT
few	TRBD1	TRBJ2-7	TRBV6-5	CASSSGTGGSYEQYF	TGTGCCAGCAGTTCCGGGACAGGGGGTTCCTACGAGCAGTACTTC
NA	NA	TRBJ1-1	TRBV7-9	CASSLGSIPEAFF	TGTGCCAGCAGCTTAGGGAGCATTCCTGAAGCTTTCTTT
NA	TRBD1	TRBJ1-5	TRBV6-1	CASSESNRGLLSNQPQHF	TGTGCCAGCAGTGAATCTAATAGGGGGCTACTGAGCAATCAGCCCCAGCATTTT
few	NA	TRBJ1-2	TRBV10-1	CASKGRVGGYTF	TGCGCCAGCAAGGGGCGCGTGGGTGGCTACACCTTC
NA	NA	TRBJ1-1	TRBV11-3	CASRRGGWVNTEAFF	TGTGCCAGCCGACGGGGGGGCTGGGTGAACACTGAAGCTTTCTTT
NA	NA	TRBJ1-5	TRBV18	CASSPLAQPNQPQHF	TGTGCCAGCTCACCACTCGCCCAACCCAATCAGCCCCAGCATTTT
NA	TRBD1	TRBJ2-7	TRBV4-1	CASSPFDRGVDEQYF	TGCGCCAGCAGCCCGTTCGACAGGGGAGTGGACGAGCAGTACTTC
NA	NA	TRBJ2-7	TRBV20-1	CSASTNSYEQYF	TGCAGTGCTAGTACTAATTCCTACGAGCAGTACTTC
NA	NA	TRBJ1-1	TRBV2	CASSEVGGRAFF	TGTGCCAGCAGTGAAGTCGGGGGACGGGCTTTCTTT
NA	TRBD1	TRBJ2-7	TRBV4-3	CASSQGWTGSYEQYF	TGCGCCAGCAGCCAAGGTTGGACAGGGTCCTACGAGCAGTACTTC
few	NA	TRBJ2-7	TRBV5-4	CASSPSTGSYEQYF	TGTGCCAGCAGCCCCTCGACTGGCTCCTACGAGCAGTACTTC
NA	NA	TRBJ2-4	TRBV4-1	CASSQIGGGRAKNIQYF	TGCGCCAGCAGCCAAATCGGGGGCGGGAGAGCCAAAAACATTCAGTACTTC
NA	TRBD1	TRBJ1-5	TRBV7-8	CASSVTGTGDGSNQPQHF	TGTGCCAGCAGCGTAACCGGGACAGGGGACGGGAGCAATCAGCCCCAGCATTTT
NA	NA	TRBJ1-2	TRBV6-5	CATSPVYGYTF	TGTGCCACTTCCCCGGTGTATGGCTACACCTTC
once	NA	TRBJ1-1	TRBV5-4	CASSWETGTPSEAFF	TGTGCCAGCAGCTGGGAGACAGGTACTCCCTCTGAAGCTTTCTTT
NA	NA	TRBJ1-2	TRBV12-5	CASGLSSYGYTF	TGTGCTAGTGGTTTGAGCAGTTATGGCTACACCTTC
NA	TRBD1	TRBJ1-5	TRBV14	CASSQGGQGLNQPQHF	TGTGCCAGCAGCCAAGGGGGACAGGGTCTCAATCAGCCCCAGCATTTT
NA	TRBD2	TRBJ2-3	TRBV6-5	CASKGLAITDTQYF	TGTGCCAGCAAGGGACTAGCTATCACAGATACGCAGTATTTT
NA	NA	TRBJ2-7	TRBV18	CASSSRDFDEQYF	TGTGCCAGCTCGTCCCGGGACTTTGACGAGCAGTACTTC
NA	TRBD1	TRBJ2-2	TRBV7-9	CASSHRDRGTVGELFF	TGTGCCAGCAGCCACCGGGACAGGGGGACGGTCGGGGAGCTGTTTTTT
NA	NA	TRBJ1-1	TRBV19	CASSILPAVNTEAFF	TGTGCCAGTAGTATCCTCCCAGCAGTGAACACTGAAGCTTTCTTT
NA	TRBD2	TRBJ2-3	TRBV3-1/TRBV3-2	CASSRNSGTSTDTQYF	TGTGCCAGCAGCCGAAATAGCGGGACTAGCACAGATACGCAGTATTTT
NA	NA	TRBJ2-5	TRBV5-1	CASLQETQYF	TGCGCCAGCCTACAAGAGACCCAGTACTTC
NA	TRBD1	TRBJ2-5	TRBV27	CASRDRGGDGTQYF	TGTGCCAGCCGGGATAGAGGGGGCGACGGGACCCAGTACTTC
NA	NA	TRBJ2-5	TRBV11-2	CASSLVPGFLQETQYF	TGTGCCAGCAGCTTAGTGCCAGGCTTTCTCCAAGAGACCCAGTACTTC
NA	NA	TRBJ2-5	TRBV24-1	CATSDPREGQETQYF	TGTGCCACCAGTGACCCACGGGAAGGTCAAGAGACCCAGTACTTC
NA	NA	TRBJ2-3	TRBV7-9	CASSGTPDTQYF	TGTGCCAGCAGCGGGACTCCTGATACGCAGTATTTT
NA	TRBD2	TRBJ2-5	TRBV5-1	CASSFGLAGEQTQYF	TGCGCCAGCAGCTTCGGACTAGCGGGGGAGCAGACCCAGTACTTC
NA	NA	TRBJ2-5	TRBV18	CASSPPGGFKVETQYF	TGTGCCAGCTCACCACCAGGCGGGTTTAAGGTCGAGACCCAGTACTTC
once	NA	TRBJ2-2	TRBV7-3	CASSSSGGRVTGELFF	TGTGCCAGCAGCTCCTCCGGGGGGCGCGTGACCGGGGAGCTGTTTTTT
NA	TRBD1	TRBJ2-2	TRBV4-1	CASSHNTRRDRRGTGELFF	TGCGCCAGCAGCCATAACACCCGAAGGGACAGGCGTGGCACCGGGGAGCTGTTTTTT
NA	NA	TRBJ1-1	TRBV3-1/TRBV3-2	CASSQGALEAFF	TGTGCCAGCAGCCAAGGAGCTCTTGAAGCTTTCTTT
NA	NA	TRBJ1-1	TRBV7-2	CASSTQGNTEAFF	TGTGCCAGCAGCACCCAGGGGAACACTGAAGCTTTCTTT
NA	NA	TRBJ1-5	TRBV2	CASRLTGPNQPQHF	TGTGCCAGCAGATTGACAGGCCCTAATCAGCCCCAGCATTTT
NA	NA	TRBJ2-4	TRBV19	CASSIPGTQNIQYF	TGTGCCAGTAGTATCCCCGGGACGCAAAACATTCAGTACTTC
NA	NA	TRBJ2-7	TRBV29-1	CSVERGGEQYF	TGCAGCGTGGAGAGGGGAGGCGAGCAGTACTTC
once	NA	TRBJ2-1	TRBV7-9	CASSLGGRESDNEQFF	TGTGCCAGCAGCTTAGGGGGGCGGGAGTCCGACAATGAGCAGTTCTTC
once	NA	TRBJ2-1	TRBV6-6	CASSQTVNEQFF	TGTGCCAGCTCTCAAACAGTCAATGAGCAGTTCTTC
NA	TRBD1	TRBJ1-4	TRBV9	CASSVAGGGTDEKLFF	TGTGCCAGCAGCGTAGCAGGAGGGGGCACGGATGAAAAACTGTTTTTT